This paragraph reports one T cell receptor beta chain. Its antigen is not identified. V lost 5 bases to trimming and J lost 5 bases, with 21 bases between them. Germline-derived CDR1 and CDR2 are WSHSY and SAAADI. The CDR3 spans 16 residues. The data were obtained in a study of identical twins. TCRdb called the 5' RACE reads again in MiXCR, with one record for every CDR3 protein. The sample lists 1.5 million to 2 million distinct CDR3 sequences; under 35% were seen once. Study findings and constraints: For cord blood, abundant beta clonotypes had fewer insertions, unlike memory repertoires, which showed none.

The specimen sequenced was cord blood. The rearrangement uses TRBV10-2 and TRBJ2-5; the D call may be TRBD1 or TRBD2 (6 bases each). This clonotype was obtained from a newborn girl in good health. CDR3 bases: TGCGCCAGCAGTAACCGGGGGCAAACTAGTTTTGAGACCCAGTACTTC. Amino acids: CASSNRGQTSFETQYF.